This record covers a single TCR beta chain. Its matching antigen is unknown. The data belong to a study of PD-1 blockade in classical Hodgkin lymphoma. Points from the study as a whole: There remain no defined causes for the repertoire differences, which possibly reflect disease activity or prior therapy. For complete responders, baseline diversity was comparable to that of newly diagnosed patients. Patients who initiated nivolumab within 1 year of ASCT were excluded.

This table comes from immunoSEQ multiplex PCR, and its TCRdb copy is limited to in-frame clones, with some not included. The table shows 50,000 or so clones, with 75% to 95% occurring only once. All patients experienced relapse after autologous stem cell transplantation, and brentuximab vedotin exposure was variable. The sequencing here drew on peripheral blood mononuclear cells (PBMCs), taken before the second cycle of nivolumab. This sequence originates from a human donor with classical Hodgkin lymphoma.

CDR3 loop: CASSFLPGQGATEAFF. CDR3 sequence (DNA): TGTGCCAGCAGCTTTCTCCCGGGACAGGGGGCCACTGAAGCTTTCTTT. The rearrangement joins TRBV5-5 to TRBJ1-1; 12 bases are shared with TRBD1. The V gene's germline CDR1 is SGHKS and CDR2 YYEKEE (reference sequence). This CDR3 contains 16 residues. Trimming at V came to 2 bases and at J to 4 bases, leaving 6 bases not matched to a gene.